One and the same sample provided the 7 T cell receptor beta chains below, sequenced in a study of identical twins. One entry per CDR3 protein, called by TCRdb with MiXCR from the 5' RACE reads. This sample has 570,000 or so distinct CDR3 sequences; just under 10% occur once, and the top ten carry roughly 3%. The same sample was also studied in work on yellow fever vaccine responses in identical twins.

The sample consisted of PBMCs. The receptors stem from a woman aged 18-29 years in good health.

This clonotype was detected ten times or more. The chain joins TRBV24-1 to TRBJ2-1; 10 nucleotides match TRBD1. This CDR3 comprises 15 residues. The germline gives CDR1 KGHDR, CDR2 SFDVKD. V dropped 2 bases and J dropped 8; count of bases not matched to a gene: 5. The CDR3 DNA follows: TGTGCCACCAGTGATTGGGGACAGGGGTCGGATGAGCAGTTCTTC. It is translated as CATSDWGQGSDEQFF.

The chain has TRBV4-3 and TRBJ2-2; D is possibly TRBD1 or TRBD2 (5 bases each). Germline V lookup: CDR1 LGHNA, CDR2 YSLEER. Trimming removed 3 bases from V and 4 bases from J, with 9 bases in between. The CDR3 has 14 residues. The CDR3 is CASSQQGVTGELFF. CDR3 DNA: TGCGCCAGCAGCCAGCAGGGAGTCACCGGGGAGCTGTTTTTT.

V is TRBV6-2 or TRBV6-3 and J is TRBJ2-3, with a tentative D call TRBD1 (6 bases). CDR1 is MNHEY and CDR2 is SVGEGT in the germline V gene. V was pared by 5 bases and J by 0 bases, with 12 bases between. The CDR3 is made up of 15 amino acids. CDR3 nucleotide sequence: TGTGCCAGCAGTCCCGACAGGACTAGCACAGATACGCAGTATTTT. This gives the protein CASSPDRTSTDTQYF.

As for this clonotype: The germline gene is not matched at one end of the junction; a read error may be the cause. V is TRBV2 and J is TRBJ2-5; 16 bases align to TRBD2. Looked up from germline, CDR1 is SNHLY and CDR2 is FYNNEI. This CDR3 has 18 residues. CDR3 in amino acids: CTSSLMAPGLAGGETQYF. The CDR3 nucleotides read TGTACCAGCAGTTTAATGGCCCCGGGACTAGCGGGAGGGGAGACCCAGTACTTC.

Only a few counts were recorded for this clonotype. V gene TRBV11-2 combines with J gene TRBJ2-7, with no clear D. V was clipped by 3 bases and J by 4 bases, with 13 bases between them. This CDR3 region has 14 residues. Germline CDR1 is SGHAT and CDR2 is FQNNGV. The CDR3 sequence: CASSLFGVAYEQYF. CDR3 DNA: TGTGCCAGCAGCTTGTTTGGGGTAGCATACGAGCAGTACTTC.

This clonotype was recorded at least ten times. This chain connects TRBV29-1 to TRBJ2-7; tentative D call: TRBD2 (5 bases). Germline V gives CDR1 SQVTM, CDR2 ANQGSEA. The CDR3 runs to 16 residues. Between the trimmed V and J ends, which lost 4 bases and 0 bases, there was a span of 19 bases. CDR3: CSVVGLTSGSSYEQYF. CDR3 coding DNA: TGCAGCGTTGTCGGTTTAACGTCGGGGAGCTCCTACGAGCAGTACTTC.

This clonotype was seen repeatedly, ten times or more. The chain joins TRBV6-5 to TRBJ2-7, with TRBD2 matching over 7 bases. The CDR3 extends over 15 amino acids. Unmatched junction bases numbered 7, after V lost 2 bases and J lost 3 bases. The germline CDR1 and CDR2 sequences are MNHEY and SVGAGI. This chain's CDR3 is CASSYLGGRGYEQYF. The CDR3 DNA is TGTGCCAGCAGTTACCTCGGCGGGAGAGGCTACGAGCAGTACTTC.